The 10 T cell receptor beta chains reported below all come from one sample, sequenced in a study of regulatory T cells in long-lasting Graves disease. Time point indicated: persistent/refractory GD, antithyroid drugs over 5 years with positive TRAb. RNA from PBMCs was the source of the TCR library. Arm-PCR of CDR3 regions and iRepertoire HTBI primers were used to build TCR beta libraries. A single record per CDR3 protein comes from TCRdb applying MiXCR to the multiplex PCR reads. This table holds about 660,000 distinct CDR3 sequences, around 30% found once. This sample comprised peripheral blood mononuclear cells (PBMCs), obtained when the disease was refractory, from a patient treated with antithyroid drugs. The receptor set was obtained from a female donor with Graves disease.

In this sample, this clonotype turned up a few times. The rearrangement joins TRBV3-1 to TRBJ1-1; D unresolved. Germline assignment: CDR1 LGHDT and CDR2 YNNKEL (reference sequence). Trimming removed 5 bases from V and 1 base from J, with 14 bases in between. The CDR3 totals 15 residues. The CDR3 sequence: CASSTGKGANTEAFF. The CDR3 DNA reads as TGTGCCAGCAGCACCGGTAAGGGTGCGAACACTGAAGCTTTCTTT.

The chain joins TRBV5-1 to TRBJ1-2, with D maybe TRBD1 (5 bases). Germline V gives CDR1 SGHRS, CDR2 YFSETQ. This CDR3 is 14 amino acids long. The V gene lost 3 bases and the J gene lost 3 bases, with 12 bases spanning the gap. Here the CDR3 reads CASSWGDFDYGYTF. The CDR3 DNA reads TGCGCCAGCAGCTGGGGGGACTTCGACTATGGCTACACCTTC.

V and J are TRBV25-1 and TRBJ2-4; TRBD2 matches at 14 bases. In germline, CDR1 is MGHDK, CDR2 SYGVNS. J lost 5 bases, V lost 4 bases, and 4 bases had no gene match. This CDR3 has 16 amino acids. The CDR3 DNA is TGTGCCAGCAGTGGAGGGACTAGCGGGAGCCAAAACATTCAGTACTTC. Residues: CASSGGTSGSQNIQYF.

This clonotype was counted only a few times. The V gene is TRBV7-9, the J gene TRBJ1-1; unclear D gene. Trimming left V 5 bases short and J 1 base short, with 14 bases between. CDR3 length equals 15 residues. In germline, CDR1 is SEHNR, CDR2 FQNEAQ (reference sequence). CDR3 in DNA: TGTGCCAGCAGCCGTGGTCGGATTGAGAACACTGAAGCTTTCTTT. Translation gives CASSRGRIENTEAFF. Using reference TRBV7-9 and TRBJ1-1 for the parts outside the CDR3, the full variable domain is DTGVSQNPRHKITKRGQNVTFRCDPISEHNRLYWYRQTLGQGPEFLTYFQNEAQLEKSRLLSDRFSAERPKGSFSTLEIQRTEQGDSAMYLCASSRGRIENTEAFFGQGTRLTVV.

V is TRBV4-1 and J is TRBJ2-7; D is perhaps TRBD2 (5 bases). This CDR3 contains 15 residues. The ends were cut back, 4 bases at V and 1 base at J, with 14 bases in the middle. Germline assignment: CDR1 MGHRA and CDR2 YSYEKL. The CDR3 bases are TGCGCCAGCAGCCTACTAGTTTCCAGATCCTACGAGCAGTACTTC. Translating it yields CASSLLVSRSYEQYF.

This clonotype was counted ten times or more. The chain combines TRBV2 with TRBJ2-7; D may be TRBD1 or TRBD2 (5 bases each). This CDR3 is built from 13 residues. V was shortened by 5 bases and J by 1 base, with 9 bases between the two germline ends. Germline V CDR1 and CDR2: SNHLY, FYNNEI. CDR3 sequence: CASSTRGSYEQYF. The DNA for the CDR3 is TGTGCCAGCAGTACTAGGGGATCCTACGAGCAGTACTTC. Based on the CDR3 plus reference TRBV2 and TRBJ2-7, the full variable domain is EPEVTQTPSHQVTQMGQEVILRCVPISNHLYFYWYRQILGQKVEFLVSFYNNEISEKSEIFDDQFSVERPDGSNFTLKIRSTKLEDSAMYFCASSTRGSYEQYFGPGTRLTVT.

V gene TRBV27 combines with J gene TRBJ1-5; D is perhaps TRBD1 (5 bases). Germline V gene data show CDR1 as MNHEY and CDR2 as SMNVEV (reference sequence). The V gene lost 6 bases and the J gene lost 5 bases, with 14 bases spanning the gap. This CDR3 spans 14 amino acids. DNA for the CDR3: TGTGCCAGCAGCCGAGGGGAGAGGGATCAGCCCCAGCATTTT. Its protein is CASSRGERDQPQHF.

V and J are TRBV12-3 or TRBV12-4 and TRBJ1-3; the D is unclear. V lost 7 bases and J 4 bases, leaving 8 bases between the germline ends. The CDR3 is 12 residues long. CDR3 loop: CASIKGGNTIYF. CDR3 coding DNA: TGTGCCAGCATTAAAGGGGGAAACACCATATATTTT.

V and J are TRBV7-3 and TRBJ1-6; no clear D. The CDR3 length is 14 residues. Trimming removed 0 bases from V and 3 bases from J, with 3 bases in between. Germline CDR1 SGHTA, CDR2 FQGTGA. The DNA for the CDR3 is TGTGCCAGCAGCTTAACAAGCTATAATTCACCCCTCCACTTT. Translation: CASSLTSYNSPLHF.

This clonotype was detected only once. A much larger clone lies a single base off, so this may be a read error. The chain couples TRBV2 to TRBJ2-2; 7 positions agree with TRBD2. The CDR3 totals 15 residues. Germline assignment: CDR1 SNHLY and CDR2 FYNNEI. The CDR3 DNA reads TGTGCCAGCAGTGTTGGCGGGAGAAGCACCGGGGGGCTGTTTTTT. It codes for CASSVGGRSTGGLFF.